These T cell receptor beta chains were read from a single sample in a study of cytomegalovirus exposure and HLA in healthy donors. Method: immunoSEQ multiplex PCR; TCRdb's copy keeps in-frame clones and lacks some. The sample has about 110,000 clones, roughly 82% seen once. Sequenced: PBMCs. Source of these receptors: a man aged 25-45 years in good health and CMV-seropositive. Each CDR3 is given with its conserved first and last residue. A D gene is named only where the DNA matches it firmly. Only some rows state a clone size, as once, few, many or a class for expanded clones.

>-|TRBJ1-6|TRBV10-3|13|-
CAIRAAYDSPLHF
TGTGCCATCAGGGCGGCTTATGATTCACCCCTCCACTTT
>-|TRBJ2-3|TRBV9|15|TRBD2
CASSPRLANTDTQYF
TGTGCCAGCAGCCCACGACTAGCCAACACAGATACGCAGTATTTT
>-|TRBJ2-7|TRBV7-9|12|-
CSSSLVGAEQYF
TGTTCCAGCAGCTTGGTAGGGGCCGAGCAGTACTTC
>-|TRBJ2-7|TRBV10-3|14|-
CAISGQGLEFEQYF
TGTGCCATCAGTGGCCAGGGATTAGAGTTCGAGCAGTACTTC
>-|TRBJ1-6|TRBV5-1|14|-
CASSLGGGNSPLHF
TGCGCCAGCAGCTTGGGAGGGGGTAATTCACCCCTCCACTTT
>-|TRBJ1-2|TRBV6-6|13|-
CASSYWTKYGYTF
TGTGCCAGCAGTTACTGGACAAAATACGGCTACACCTTC
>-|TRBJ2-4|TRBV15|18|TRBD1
CATGEGTGELLAKNSQYF
TGTGCCACCGGTGAGGGGACAGGGGAACTCCTAGCCAAAAACAGTCAGTACTTC
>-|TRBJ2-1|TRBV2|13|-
CASRGGGYNEQFF
TGTGCCAGCAGGGGAGGGGGTTACAATGAGCAGTTCTTC
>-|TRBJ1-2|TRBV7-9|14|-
CASSLLSSGAGYTF
TGTGCCAGCAGCTTACTTTCCAGCGGGGCTGGCTACACCTTC
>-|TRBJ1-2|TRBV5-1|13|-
CASSLGQIYGYTF
TGCGCCAGCAGCTTGGGACAAATTTATGGCTACACCTTC
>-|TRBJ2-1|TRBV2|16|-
CASSEASVSYYNEQFF
TGTGCCAGCAGTGAAGCTAGCGTATCATACTACAATGAGCAGTTCTTC
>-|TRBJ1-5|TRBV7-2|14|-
CASGEGTAGQPQHF
TGTGCCAGCGGCGAGGGAACCGCCGGACAGCCCCAGCATTTT
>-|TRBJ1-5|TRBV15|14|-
CATTSREHRQPQHF
TGTGCCACCACCTCACGGGAGCACCGGCAGCCCCAGCATTTT
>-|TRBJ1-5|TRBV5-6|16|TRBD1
CASSLGTGLSNQPQHF
TGTGCCAGCAGCTTGGGGACAGGGCTTAGCAATCAGCCCCAGCATTTT
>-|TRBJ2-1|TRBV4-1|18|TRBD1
CASSHVPSGTGGNNEQFF
TGCGCCAGCAGCCATGTACCGTCGGGGACAGGCGGCAACAATGAGCAGTTCTTC
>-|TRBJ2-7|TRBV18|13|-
CASSPRGEYEQYF
TGTGCCAGCTCACCACGCGGGGAATACGAGCAGTACTTC
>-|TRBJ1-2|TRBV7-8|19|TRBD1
CASSLTTSRDREANYGYTF
TGTGCCAGCAGCTTAACCACGTCCCGGGACAGGGAAGCTAACTATGGCTACACCTTC
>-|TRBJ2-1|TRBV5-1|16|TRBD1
CASSILQGASYNEQFF
TGCGCCAGCAGCATTCTTCAGGGGGCATCCTACAATGAGCAGTTCTTC
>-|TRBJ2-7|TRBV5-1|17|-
CASSLGYRVGSWYEQYF
TGCGCCAGCAGCTTGGGTTATCGGGTTGGTTCCTGGTACGAGCAGTACTTC
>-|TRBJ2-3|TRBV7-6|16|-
CASSPLSGRGFDTQYF
TGTGCCAGCAGCCCTTTGAGCGGCCGCGGGTTTGATACGCAGTATTTT
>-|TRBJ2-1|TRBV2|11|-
CASSEGSVLFF
TGTGCCAGCAGTGAAGGGTCGGTCCTGTTCTTC
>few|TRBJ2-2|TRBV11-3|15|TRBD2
CASSLVGLASGELFF
TGTGCCAGCAGCTTAGTGGGACTAGCGTCCGGGGAGCTGTTTTTT
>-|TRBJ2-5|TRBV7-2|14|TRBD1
CASSFPDREETQYF
TGTGCCAGCAGCTTCCCGGACAGGGAAGAGACCCAGTACTTC
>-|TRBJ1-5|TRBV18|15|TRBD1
CASSGTGGGNQPQHF
TGTGCCAGCTCAGGTACAGGGGGCGGCAATCAGCCCCAGCATTTT
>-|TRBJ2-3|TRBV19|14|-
CASSIRRSRDTQYF
TGTGCCAGTAGTATACGGAGATCCAGAGATACGCAGTATTTT
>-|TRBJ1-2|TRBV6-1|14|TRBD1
CASRWDSNNYGYTF
TGTGCCAGCCGGTGGGACAGCAATAACTATGGCTACACCTTC
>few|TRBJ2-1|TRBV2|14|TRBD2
CASSGFTSGGRQFF
TGTGCCAGCAGTGGGTTTACTAGCGGGGGCCGGCAGTTCTTC
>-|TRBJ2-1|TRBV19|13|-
CAIESEGHNEQFF
TGTGCCATTGAGTCGGAGGGTCACAATGAGCAGTTCTTC
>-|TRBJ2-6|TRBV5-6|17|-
CASSLGDTFSGANGLTF
TGTGCCAGCAGCTTGGGGGACACCTTCTCTGGGGCCAACGGCCTGACTTTC
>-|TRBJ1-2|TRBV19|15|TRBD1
CASEGAPLANYGYTF
TGTGCCAGTGAGGGGGCACCGCTCGCTAACTATGGCTACACCTTC
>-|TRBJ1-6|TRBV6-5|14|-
CASSYSPNDSSLHF
TGTGCCAGCAGTTACTCCCCCAACGACAGTTCCCTCCACTTT
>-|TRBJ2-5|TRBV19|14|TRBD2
CATSSTSGGETQYF
TGTGCCACATCCTCAACTAGCGGCGGGGAGACCCAGTACTTC
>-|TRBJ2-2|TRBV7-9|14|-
CSSSPGHDTGELFF
TGTTCCTCCTCCCCGGGACACGACACCGGGGAGCTGTTTTTT
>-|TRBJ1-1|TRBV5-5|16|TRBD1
CASSPLGGQGATEAFF
TGTGCCAGCAGCCCCCTTGGGGGACAGGGGGCCACTGAAGCTTTCTTT
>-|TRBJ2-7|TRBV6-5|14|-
CASRLQGVPYEQYF
TGTGCCAGCAGGCTACAGGGAGTCCCCTACGAGCAGTACTTC
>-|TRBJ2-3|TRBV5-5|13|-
CASSSYNTDTQYF
TGTGCCAGCAGCTCCTATAACACAGATACGCAGTATTTT
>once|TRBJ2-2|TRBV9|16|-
CASSEGSGVNTGELFF
TGTGCCAGCAGCGAAGGGTCAGGGGTGAACACCGGGGAGCTGTTTTTT
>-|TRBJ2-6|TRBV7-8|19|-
CASSFHRVRQSSGANGLTF
TGTGCCAGCAGCTTTCATAGGGTCCGGCAATCCTCTGGGGCCAACGGCCTGACTTTC
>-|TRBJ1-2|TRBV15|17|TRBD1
CATQGDSLNEFNYGYTF
TGTGCCACCCAAGGGGACAGTCTTAATGAATTTAACTATGGCTACACCTTC
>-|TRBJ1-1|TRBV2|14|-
CASSLQGGNTEAFF
TGTGCCAGCAGTCTCCAGGGTGGTAACACTGAAGCTTTCTTT
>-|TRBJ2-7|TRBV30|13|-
CAWTLQGWHEQYF
TGCGCCTGGACCTTACAGGGATGGCACGAGCAGTACTTC
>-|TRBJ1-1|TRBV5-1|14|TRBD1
CASRQGTWNTEAFF
TGCGCCAGCAGACAGGGGACCTGGAACACTGAAGCTTTCTTT
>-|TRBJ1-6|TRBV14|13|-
CASSAGIDSPLHF
TGTGCCAGCAGCGCGGGTATTGACTCACCCCTCCACTTT
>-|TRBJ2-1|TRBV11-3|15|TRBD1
CASSTRDSTYNEQFF
TGTGCCAGCAGCACCCGGGACAGCACCTACAATGAGCAGTTCTTC
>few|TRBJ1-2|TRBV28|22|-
CASSFALLQDRERQNSNYGYTF
TGTGCCAGCAGTTTTGCCTTGTTACAGGACAGAGAGCGCCAAAACTCTAACTATGGCTACACCTTC
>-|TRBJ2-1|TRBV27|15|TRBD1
CASSWTGTGHHEQFF
TGTGCCAGCAGCTGGACCGGGACAGGGCACCATGAGCAGTTCTTC
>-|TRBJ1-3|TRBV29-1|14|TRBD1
CSAGTGGSGNTIYF
TGCAGCGCGGGGACAGGGGGCTCTGGAAACACCATATATTTT
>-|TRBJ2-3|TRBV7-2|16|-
CASSLGLSRGTDTQYF
TGTGCCAGCAGCTTAGGTCTGAGCCGTGGCACAGATACGCAGTATTTT
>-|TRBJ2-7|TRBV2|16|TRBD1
CASSEVTGVVNYEQYF
TGTGCCAGCAGTGAAGTGACAGGGGTGGTAAACTACGAGCAGTACTTC
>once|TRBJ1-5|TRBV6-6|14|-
CASSYASEHQPQHF
TGTGCCAGCAGTTACGCCAGCGAACATCAGCCCCAGCATTTT
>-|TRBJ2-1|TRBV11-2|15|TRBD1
CASSPGQGKFDEQFF
TGTGCCAGCAGCCCGGGACAGGGTAAGTTCGATGAGCAGTTCTTC
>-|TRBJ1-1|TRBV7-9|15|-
CASSLQGTANTEAFF
TGTGCCAGCAGCTTACAGGGAACGGCGAACACTGAAGCTTTCTTT
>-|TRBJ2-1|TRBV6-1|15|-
CASSEWAGPYNEQFF
TGTGCCAGCAGTGAATGGGCAGGGCCCTACAATGAGCAGTTCTTC
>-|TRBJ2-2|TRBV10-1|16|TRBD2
CASGGPVGRDTGELFF
TGCGCCAGCGGGGGTCCAGTCGGGAGGGACACCGGGGAGCTGTTTTTT